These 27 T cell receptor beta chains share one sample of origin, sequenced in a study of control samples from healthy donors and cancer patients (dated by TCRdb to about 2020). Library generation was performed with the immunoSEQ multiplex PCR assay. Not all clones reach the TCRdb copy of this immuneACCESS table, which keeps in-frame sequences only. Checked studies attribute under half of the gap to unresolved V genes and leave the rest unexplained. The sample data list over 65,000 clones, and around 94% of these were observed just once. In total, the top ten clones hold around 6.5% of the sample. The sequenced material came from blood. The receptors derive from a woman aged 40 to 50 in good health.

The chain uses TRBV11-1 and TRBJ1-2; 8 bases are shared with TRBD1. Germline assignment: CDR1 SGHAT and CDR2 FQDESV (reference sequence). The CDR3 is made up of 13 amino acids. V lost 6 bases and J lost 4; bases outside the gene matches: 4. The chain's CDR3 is CASRGQEIYGYTF. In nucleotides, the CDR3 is TGTGCCAGCAGGGGACAGGAGATCTATGGCTACACCTTC.

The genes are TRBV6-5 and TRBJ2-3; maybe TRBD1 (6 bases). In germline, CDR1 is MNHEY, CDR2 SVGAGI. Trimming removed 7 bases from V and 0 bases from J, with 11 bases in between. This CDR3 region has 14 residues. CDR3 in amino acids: CASTRTASTDTQYF. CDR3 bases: TGTGCCAGCACACGGACAGCTAGCACAGATACGCAGTATTTT.

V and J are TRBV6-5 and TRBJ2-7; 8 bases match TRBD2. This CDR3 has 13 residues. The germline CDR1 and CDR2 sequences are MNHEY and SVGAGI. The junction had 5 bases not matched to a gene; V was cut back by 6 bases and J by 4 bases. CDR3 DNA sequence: TGTGCCAGCAGAGCTAGCGGGTCTTACGAGCAGTACTTC. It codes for CASRASGSYEQYF.

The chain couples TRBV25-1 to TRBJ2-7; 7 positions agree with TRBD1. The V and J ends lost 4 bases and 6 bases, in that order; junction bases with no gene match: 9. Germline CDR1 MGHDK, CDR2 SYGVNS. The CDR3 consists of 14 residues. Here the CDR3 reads CASSVGQSAFEQYF. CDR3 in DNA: TGTGCCAGCAGTGTGGGACAGTCGGCTTTCGAGCAGTACTTC.

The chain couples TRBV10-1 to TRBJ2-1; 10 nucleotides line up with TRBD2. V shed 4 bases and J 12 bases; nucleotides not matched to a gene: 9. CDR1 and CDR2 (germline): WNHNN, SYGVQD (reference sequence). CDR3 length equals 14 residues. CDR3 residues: CASSVPSGGPTQFF. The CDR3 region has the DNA TGCGCCAGCAGTGTACCTAGCGGGGGCCCGACGCAGTTCTTC.

CDR3 in DNA: TGCGCCAGCAGCCAGACTGGGACGCACTATGGCTACACCTTC. Its protein product is CASSQTGTHYGYTF. The rearrangement joins TRBV4-1 to TRBJ1-2, with TRBD1 as a possible D gene (5 bases). The CDR3 is 14 amino acids. V lost 3 bases to trimming and J lost 3 bases, with 11 bases between them. Germline loops: CDR1 MGHRA, CDR2 YSYEKL.

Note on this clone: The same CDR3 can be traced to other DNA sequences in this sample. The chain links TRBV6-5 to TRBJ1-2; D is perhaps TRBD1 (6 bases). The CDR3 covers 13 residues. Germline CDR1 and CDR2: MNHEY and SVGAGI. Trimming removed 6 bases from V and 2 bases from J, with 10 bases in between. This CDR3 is CASRRTENYGYTF. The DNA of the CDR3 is TGTGCCAGCAGAAGGACAGAGAACTATGGCTACACCTTC.

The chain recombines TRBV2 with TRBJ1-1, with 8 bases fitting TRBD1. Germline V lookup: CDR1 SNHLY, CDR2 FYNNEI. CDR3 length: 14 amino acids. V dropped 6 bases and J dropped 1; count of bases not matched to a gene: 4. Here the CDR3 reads CASSPGQGNTEAFF. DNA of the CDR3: TGTGCCAGCAGCCCCGGACAGGGGAACACTGAAGCTTTCTTT.

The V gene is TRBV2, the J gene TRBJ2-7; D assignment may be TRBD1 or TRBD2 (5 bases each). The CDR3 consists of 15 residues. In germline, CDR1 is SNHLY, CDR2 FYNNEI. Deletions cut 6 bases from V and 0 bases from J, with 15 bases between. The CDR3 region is CASRLGEWSSYEQYF. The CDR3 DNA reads TGTGCCAGCAGGCTGGGGGAGTGGAGCTCCTACGAGCAGTACTTC.

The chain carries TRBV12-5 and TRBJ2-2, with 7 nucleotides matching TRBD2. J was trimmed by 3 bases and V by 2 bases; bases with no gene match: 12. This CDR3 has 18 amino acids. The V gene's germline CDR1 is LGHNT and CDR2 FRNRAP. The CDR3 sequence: CASGLRWLVAGDTGELFF. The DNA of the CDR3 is TGTGCTAGTGGTTTGCGCTGGTTGGTAGCGGGTGACACCGGGGAGCTGTTTTTT.

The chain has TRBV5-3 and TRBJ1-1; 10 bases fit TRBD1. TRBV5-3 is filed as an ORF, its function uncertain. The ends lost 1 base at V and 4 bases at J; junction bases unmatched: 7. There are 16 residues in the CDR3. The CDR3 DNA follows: TGTGCCAGAAGCTTGTGGACAGGGGGGATGAGCACTGAAGCTTTCTTT. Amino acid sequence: CARSLWTGGMSTEAFF.

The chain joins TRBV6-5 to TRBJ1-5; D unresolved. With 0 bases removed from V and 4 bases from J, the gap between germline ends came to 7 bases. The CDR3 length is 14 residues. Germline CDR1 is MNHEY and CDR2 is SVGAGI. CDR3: CASSYSNGNQPQHF. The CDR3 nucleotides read TGTGCCAGCAGTTACTCGAACGGGAATCAGCCCCAGCATTTT.

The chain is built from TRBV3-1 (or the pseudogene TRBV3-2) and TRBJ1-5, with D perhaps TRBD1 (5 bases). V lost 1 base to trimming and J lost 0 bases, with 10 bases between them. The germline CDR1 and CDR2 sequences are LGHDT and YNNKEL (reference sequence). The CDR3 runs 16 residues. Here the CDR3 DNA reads TGTGCCAGCAGCCAAGCCGGGGGTTCTAGCAATCAGCCCCAGCATTTT. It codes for CASSQAGGSSNQPQHF.

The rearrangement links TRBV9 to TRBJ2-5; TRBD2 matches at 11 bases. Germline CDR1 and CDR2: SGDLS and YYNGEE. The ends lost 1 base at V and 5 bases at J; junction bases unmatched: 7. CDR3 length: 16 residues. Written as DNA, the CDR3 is TGTGCCAGCAGCGTACGGCTAGCGGGAGGTGGGGAGACCCAGTACTTC. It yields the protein CASSVRLAGGGETQYF.

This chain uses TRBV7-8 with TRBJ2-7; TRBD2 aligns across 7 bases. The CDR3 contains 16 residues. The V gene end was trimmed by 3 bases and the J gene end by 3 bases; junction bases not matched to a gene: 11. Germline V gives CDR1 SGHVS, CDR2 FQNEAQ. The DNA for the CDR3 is TGTGCCAGCAGCTTCCCGTCCACCGGGGAGGGCTACGAGCAGTACTTC. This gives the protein CASSFPSTGEGYEQYF.

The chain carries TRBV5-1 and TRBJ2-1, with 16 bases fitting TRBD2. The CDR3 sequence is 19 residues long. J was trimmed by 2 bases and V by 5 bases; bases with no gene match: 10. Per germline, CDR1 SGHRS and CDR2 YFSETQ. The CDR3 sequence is CASSLLGLAGGPAYNEQFF. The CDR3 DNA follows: TGCGCCAGCAGTTTATTGGGACTAGCGGGAGGGCCAGCCTACAATGAGCAGTTCTTC.

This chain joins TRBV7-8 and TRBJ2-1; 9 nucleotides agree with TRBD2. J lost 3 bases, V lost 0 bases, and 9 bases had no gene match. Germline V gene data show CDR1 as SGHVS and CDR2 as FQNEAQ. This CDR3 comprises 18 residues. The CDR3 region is CASSLAVGLAGYYNEQFF. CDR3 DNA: TGTGCCAGCAGCTTAGCGGTGGGGCTAGCGGGGTACTACAATGAGCAGTTCTTC.

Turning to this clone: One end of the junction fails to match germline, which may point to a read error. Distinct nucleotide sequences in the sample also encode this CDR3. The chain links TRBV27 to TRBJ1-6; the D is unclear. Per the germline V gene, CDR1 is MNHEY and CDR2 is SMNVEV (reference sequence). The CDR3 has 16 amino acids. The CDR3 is CASSPSLSEPNSPLHF. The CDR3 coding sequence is TGCGCCAGCAGTCCGTCACTCAGTGAACCTAATTCACCCCTCCACTTT.

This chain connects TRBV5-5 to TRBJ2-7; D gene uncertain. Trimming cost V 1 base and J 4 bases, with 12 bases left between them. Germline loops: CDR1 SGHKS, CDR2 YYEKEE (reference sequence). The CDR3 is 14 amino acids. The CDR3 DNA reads TGTGCCAGCAGCTTGATAGAGACGGTATACGAGCAGTACTTC. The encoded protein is CASSLIETVYEQYF.

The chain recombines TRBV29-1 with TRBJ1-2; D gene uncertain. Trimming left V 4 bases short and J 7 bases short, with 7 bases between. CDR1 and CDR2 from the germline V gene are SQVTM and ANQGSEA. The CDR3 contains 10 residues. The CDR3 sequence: CSVGDVGYTF. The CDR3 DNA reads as TGCAGCGTTGGAGATGTTGGCTACACCTTC.

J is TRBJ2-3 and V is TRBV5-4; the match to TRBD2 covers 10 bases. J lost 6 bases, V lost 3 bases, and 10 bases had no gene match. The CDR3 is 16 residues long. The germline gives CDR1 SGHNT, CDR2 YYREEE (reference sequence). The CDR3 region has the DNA TGTGCCAGCAGCTCCATAGCGGGGGGCCGTGGGGATACGCAGTATTTT. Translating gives CASSSIAGGRGDTQYF. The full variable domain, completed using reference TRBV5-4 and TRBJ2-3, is ETGVTQSPTHLIKTRGQQVTLRCSSQSGHNTVSWYQQALGQGPQFIFQYYREEENGRGNFPPRFSGLQFPNYSSELNVNALELDDSALYLCASSSIAGGRGDTQYFGPGTRLTVL.

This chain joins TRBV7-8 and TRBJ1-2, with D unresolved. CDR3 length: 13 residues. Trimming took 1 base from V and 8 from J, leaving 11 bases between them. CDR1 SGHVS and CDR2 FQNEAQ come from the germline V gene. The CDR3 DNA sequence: TGTGCCAGCAGCTTAGAGGTGCTCAAGGGCTACACCTTC. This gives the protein CASSLEVLKGYTF.

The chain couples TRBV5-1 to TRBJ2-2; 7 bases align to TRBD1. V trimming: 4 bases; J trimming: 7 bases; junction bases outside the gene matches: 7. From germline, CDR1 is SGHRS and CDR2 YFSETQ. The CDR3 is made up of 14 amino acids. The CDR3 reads CASSRGQQGGELFF. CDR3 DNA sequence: TGCGCCAGCAGCAGGGGGCAGCAGGGCGGGGAGCTGTTTTTT.

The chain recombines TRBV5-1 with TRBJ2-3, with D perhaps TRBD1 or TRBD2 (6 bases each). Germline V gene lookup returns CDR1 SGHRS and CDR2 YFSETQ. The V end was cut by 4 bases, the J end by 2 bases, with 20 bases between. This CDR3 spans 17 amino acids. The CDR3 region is CASSRGKGGSYTDTQYF. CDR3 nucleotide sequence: TGCGCCAGCAGCCGGGGGAAAGGGGGGAGCTACACAGATACGCAGTATTTT.

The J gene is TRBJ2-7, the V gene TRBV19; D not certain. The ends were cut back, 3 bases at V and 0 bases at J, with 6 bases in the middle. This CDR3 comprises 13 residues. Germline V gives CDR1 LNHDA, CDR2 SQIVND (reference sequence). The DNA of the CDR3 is TGTGCCAGTAGTATCTTACCCTCCTACGAGCAGTACTTC. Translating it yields CASSILPSYEQYF.

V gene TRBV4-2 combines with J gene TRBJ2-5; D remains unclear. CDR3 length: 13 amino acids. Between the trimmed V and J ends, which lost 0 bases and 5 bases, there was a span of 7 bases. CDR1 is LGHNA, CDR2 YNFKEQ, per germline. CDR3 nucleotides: TGTGCCAGCAGCCAAGATAAATATGAGACCCAGTACTTC. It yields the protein CASSQDKYETQYF.

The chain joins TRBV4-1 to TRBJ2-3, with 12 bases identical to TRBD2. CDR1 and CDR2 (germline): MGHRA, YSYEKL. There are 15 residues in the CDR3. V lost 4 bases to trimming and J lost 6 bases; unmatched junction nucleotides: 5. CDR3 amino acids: CASSPTSGGVDTQYF. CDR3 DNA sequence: TGCGCCAGCAGCCCGACTAGCGGGGGAGTGGATACGCAGTATTTT.